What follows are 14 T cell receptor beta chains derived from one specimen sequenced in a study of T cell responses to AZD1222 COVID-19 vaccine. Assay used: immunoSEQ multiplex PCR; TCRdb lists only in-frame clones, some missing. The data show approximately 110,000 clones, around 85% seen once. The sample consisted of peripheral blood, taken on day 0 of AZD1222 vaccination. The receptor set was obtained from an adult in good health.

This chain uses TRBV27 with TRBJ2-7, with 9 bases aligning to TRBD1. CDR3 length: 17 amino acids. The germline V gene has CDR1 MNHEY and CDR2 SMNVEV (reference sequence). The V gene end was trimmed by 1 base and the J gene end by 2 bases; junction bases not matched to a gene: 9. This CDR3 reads CASSLYAGTGPTYEQYF. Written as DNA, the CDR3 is TGTGCCAGCAGTTTATACGCGGGGACAGGGCCCACCTACGAGCAGTACTTC.

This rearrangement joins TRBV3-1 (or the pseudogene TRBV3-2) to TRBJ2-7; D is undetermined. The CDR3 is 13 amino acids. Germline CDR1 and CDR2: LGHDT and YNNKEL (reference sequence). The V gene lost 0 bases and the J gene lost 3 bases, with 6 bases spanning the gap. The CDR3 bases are TGTGCCAGCAGCCAAGATCCGGTCTACGAGCAGTACTTC. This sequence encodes CASSQDPVYEQYF.

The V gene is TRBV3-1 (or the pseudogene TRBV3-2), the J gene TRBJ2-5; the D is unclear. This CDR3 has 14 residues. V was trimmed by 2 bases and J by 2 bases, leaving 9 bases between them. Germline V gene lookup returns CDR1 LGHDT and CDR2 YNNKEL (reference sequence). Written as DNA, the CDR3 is TGTGCCAGCAGCCAATGGGGTTCGCAAGAGACCCAGTACTTC. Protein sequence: CASSQWGSQETQYF.

CDR3 coding DNA: TGCAGTGCTAGTTTTGGGGGCCCCGGGGAGCTGTTTTTT. It encodes CSASFGGPGELFF. The chain joins TRBV20-1 to TRBJ2-2, with a tentative D call TRBD1 (6 bases). The ends were cut back, 3 bases at V and 6 bases at J, with 11 bases in the middle. The CDR3 length is 13 residues. CDR1 and CDR2 (germline): DFQATT, SNEGSKA (reference sequence).

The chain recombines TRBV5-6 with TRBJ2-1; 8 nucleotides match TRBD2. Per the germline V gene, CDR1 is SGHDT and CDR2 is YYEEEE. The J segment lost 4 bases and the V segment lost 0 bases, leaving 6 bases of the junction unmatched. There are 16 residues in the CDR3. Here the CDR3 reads CASSLEAGGTYNEQFF. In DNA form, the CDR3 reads TGTGCCAGCAGCTTGGAGGCGGGGGGCACATACAATGAGCAGTTCTTC.

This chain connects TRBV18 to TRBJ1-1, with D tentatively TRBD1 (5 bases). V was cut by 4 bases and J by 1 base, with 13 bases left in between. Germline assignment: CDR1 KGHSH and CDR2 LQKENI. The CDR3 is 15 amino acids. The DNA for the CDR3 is TGTGCCAGCTCACGCGGGGGGTGGGGGAACACTGAAGCTTTCTTT. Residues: CASSRGGWGNTEAFF.

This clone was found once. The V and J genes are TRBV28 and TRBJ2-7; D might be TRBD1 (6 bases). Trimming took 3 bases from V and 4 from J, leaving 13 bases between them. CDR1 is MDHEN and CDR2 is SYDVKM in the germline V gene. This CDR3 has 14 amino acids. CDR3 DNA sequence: TGTGCCAGCAGTTTCAACAGGGCTAAGTACGAGCAGTACTTC. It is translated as CASSFNRAKYEQYF.

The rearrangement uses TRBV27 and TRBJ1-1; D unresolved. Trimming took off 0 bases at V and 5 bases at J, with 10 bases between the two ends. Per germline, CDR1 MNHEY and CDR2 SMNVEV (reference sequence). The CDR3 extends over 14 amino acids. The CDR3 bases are TGTGCCAGCAGTTTATCTGGGGTTGGGACTGAAGCTTTCTTT. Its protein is CASSLSGVGTEAFF.

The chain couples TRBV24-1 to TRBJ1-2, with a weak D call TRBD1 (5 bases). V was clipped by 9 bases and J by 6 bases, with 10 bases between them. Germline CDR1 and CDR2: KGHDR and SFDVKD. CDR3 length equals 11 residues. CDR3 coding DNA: TGTGCCACCCAAGCAGGGAATGGCTACACCTTC. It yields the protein CATQAGNGYTF.

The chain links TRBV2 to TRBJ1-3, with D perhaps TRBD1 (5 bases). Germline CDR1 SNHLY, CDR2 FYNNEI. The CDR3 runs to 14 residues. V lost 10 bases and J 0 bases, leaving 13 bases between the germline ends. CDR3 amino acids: CANQGPDSGNTIYF. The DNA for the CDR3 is TGTGCCAACCAGGGACCTGACTCTGGAAACACCATATATTTT.

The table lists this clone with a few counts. CDR3 bases: TGTGCCAGCAGCTTAGATTCGGGGGAGCTGTTTTTT. It translates to CASSLDSGELFF. This chain uses TRBV11-2 with TRBJ2-2; D gene uncertain. Looked up from germline, CDR1 is SGHAT and CDR2 is FQNNGV. Trimming stripped 0 bases from V and 8 bases from J, with 4 bases between. The CDR3 extends over 12 amino acids.

This CDR3 reads CASSPTGAGDRQYEQYF. CDR3 nucleotide sequence: TGTGCCAGCAGCCCCACAGGCGCGGGGGACAGGCAGTACGAGCAGTACTTC. The chain is built from TRBV11-3 and TRBJ2-7, with D tentatively TRBD1 (8 bases). V lost 5 bases and J 4 bases, leaving 24 bases between the germline ends. The CDR3 has 17 residues. Germline lookup yields CDR1 SGHNT and CDR2 YENEEA. The full variable domain, in which reference TRBV11-3 and TRBJ2-7 provide the parts outside the CDR3, is EAGVVQSPRYKIIEKKQPVAFWCNPISGHNTLYWYLQNLGQGPELLIRYENEEAVDDSQLPKDRFSAERLKGVDSTLKIQPAELGDSAVYLCASSPTGAGDRQYEQYFGPGTRLTVT.

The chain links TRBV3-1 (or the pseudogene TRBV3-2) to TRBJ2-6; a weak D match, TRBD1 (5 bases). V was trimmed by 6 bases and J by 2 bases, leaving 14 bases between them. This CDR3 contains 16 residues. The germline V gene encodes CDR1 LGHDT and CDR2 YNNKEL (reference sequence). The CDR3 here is CASSRPGQTGANVLTF. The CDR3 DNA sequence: TGTGCCAGCAGTCGCCCAGGGCAGACTGGGGCCAACGTCCTGACTTTC.

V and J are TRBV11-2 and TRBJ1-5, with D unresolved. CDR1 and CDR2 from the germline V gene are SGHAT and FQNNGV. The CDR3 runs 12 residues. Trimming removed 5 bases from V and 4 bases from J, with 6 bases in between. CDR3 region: CASSGGNQPQHF. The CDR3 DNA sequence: TGTGCCAGCAGCGGAGGGAATCAGCCCCAGCATTTT.